The next 13 T cell receptor beta chains were all read from a single sample in a study of blood T cell repertoires in COVID-19 (TCRdb year 2020). Library generation was performed with the immunoSEQ multiplex PCR assay. TCRdb took over this immuneACCESS table, retaining in-frame rearrangements with V and J assigned. Such tables are incomplete; in checked studies, under half of the missing clones stem from an unresolved V gene, and the remainder is unexplained. This sample gives hundreds of thousands of clones in total; about 86% of them show up just once. The leading ten clones occupy about 8.1% of the sample. The specimen was peripheral blood. Receptors were obtained from a woman in her 50s with acute or convalescent COVID-19.

V gene TRBV12-3 or TRBV12-4 combines with J gene TRBJ1-6; 7 nucleotides line up with TRBD1. CDR3 length: 11 amino acids. V dropped 6 bases and J dropped 14; count of bases not matched to a gene: 4. CDR3: CASSLGTALHF. CDR3 coding DNA: TGTGCCAGCAGCCTAGGGACAGCCCTCCACTTT.

V is TRBV5-4 and J is TRBJ2-3, with D uncertain. CDR3 size: 14 residues. Germline V gene lookup returns CDR1 SGHNT and CDR2 YYREEE (reference sequence). Trimming took 0 bases from V and 1 from J, leaving 6 bases between them. The CDR3 DNA is TGTGCCAGCAGCTTGGAACCGGGCACAGATACGCAGTATTTT. Translating gives CASSLEPGTDTQYF.

This sequence joins TRBV6-4 and TRBJ1-5; D is uncertain. The CDR3 length is 13 residues. The germline V and J ends were trimmed by 6 bases and 1 base, with 7 bases remaining between them. In germline, CDR1 is MRHNA, CDR2 SNTAGT. DNA for the CDR3: TGTGCCAGCAGCCCAGGAAGCAATCAGCCCCAGCATTTT. Its translation is CASSPGSNQPQHF.

The CDR3 region is CATSGRARDREHLGETQYF. DNA for the CDR3: TGTGCCACCAGCGGCCGTGCCAGGGACAGAGAACACCTCGGAGAGACCCAGTACTTC. The chain employs TRBV15 and TRBJ2-5; 7 nucleotides agree with TRBD1. The CDR3 sequence is 19 residues long. The trim removed 5 bases at V and 4 bases at J, leaving 22 bases unmatched. Per germline, CDR1 LNHNV and CDR2 YYDKDF (reference sequence).

This rearrangement joins TRBV29-1 to TRBJ2-3, with D possibly TRBD1 on 6 matching bases. V dropped 7 bases and J dropped 4 bases, with 15 bases sitting between them. CDR3 length: 13 residues. CDR1 and CDR2 from the germline V gene are SQVTM and ANQGSEA. The CDR3 DNA sequence: TGCAGCGCCCGGGACATCTCTCCAGATACGCAGTATTTT. Protein product: CSARDISPDTQYF.

The rearrangement joins TRBV5-8 to TRBJ2-3; 7 nucleotides align to TRBD1. The germline V gene encodes CDR1 SGHTS and CDR2 YDEGEE. The CDR3 has 17 residues. V shed 0 bases and J 2 bases; nucleotides not matched to a gene: 9. The chain's CDR3 is CASSLGLGTANTDTQYF. CDR3 sequence (DNA): TGTGCCAGCAGCTTGGGCCTGGGGACAGCGAACACAGATACGCAGTATTTT.

V is TRBV6-5 and J is TRBJ2-3; TRBD2 agrees at 8 bases. The junction had 7 bases not matched to a gene; V was cut back by 3 bases and J by 5 bases. CDR3 length equals 15 residues. Germline V CDR1 and CDR2: MNHEY, SVGAGI. The CDR3: CASSYLAGGIDTQYF. DNA of the CDR3: TGTGCCAGCAGTTATTTGGCGGGAGGAATAGATACGCAGTATTTT.

V gene TRBV12-3 or TRBV12-4 combines with J gene TRBJ2-3, with 11 bases matching TRBD2. Trimming took 4 bases from V and 6 from J; bases not matched to a gene: 0. The CDR3 is made up of 13 amino acids. The CDR3 sequence: CASSSSGRDTQYF. CDR3 coding DNA: TGTGCCAGCAGTTCTAGCGGGAGGGATACGCAGTATTTT.

This chain uses TRBV27 with TRBJ1-5; no clear D. CDR1 and CDR2 (germline): MNHEY, SMNVEV (reference sequence). CDR3 length: 13 amino acids. Trimming cost V 1 base and J 6 bases, with 7 bases left between them. Here the CDR3 DNA reads TGTGCCAGCAGTTTATATGTCGGTCAGCCCCAGCATTTT. It is translated as CASSLYVGQPQHF.

The rearrangement links TRBV3-1 (or the pseudogene TRBV3-2) to TRBJ2-5, with D perhaps TRBD2 (5 bases). This CDR3 region has 14 residues. V gave up 1 base and J gave up 12 bases, with 18 bases separating them. Per germline, CDR1 LGHDT and CDR2 YNNKEL (reference sequence). This CDR3 is CASSQGYGSGREYF. The DNA for the CDR3 is TGTGCCAGCAGCCAAGGTTATGGGTCGGGAAGAGAGTACTTC.

The chain carries TRBV3-1 (or the pseudogene TRBV3-2) and TRBJ2-4; D is perhaps TRBD1 (6 bases). Germline assignment: CDR1 LGHDT and CDR2 YNNKEL (reference sequence). Trimming removed 5 bases from V and 9 bases from J, with 14 bases in between. The CDR3 is 13 amino acids. In nucleotides, the CDR3 is TGTGCCAGCAGCTTCCGACAGGATCCCATTCAGTACTTC. This translates into CASSFRQDPIQYF.

The J gene is TRBJ2-7, the V gene TRBV6-5; 10 bases line up with TRBD2. This CDR3 comprises 14 residues. V lost 6 bases, J lost 4 bases, and 6 bases stayed unmatched. Germline assignment: CDR1 MNHEY and CDR2 SVGAGI. Here the CDR3 DNA reads TGTGCCAGCAGAGCTAGCGGGAGATCTTACGAGCAGTACTTC. This sequence encodes CASRASGRSYEQYF.

This clone was picked up one time. The chain carries TRBV28 and TRBJ2-7; 7 bases map to TRBD1. The germline V gene encodes CDR1 MDHEN and CDR2 SYDVKM. The CDR3 totals 15 residues. The V segment lost 6 bases and the J segment 6 bases; nucleotides outside the gene matches: 14. In nucleotides, the CDR3 is TGTGCCAGCAGGCTCTTTAGGGGGCAAAGAGGCGAGCAGTACTTC. Its translation is CASRLFRGQRGEQYF.